The T cell receptor (beta chain) described here comes from a study of blood T cell repertoires in COVID-19. How the authors handled the data: Amplified reference gene primers provided the basis for estimating nucleated cell counts. Assay: immunoSEQ multiplex PCR; the TCRdb copy retains only in-frame clones and omits some. V, J and clone size derive from that table, while D and trimming were established from the DNA sequence. The sample has about 150,000 clones, over 65% seen once. Trimming took 2 bases from V and 5 from J, leaving 13 bases between them. The CDR3 loop spans 14 amino acids. Germline V gene sequence: CDR1 SGHRS, CDR2 YFSETQ.

Input material: PBMCs or T cells enriched from blood (not recorded which). This sequence joins TRBV5-1 and TRBJ2-5; D possibly corresponds to TRBD1 (6 bases). The clonotype was recovered from a woman aged 45-60 years who had recovered from COVID-19. CDR3 DNA: TGCGCCAGCAGCTTAACGACAGGTGGGGAGACCCAGTACTTC. Residues: CASSLTTGGETQYF.